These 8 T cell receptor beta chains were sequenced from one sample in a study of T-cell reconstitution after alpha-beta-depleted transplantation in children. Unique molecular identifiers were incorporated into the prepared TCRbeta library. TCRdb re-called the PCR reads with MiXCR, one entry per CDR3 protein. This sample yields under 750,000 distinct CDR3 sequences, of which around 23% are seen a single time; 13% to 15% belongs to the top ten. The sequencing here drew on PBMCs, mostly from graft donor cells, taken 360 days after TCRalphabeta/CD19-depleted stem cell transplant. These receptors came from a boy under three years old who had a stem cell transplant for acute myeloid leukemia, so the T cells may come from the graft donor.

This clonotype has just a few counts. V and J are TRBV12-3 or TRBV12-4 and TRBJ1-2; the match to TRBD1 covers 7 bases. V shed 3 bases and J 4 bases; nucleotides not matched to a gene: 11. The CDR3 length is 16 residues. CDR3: CASSFTPDRTFYGYTF. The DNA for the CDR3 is TGTGCCAGCAGTTTCACCCCGGACAGGACTTTCTATGGCTACACCTTC.

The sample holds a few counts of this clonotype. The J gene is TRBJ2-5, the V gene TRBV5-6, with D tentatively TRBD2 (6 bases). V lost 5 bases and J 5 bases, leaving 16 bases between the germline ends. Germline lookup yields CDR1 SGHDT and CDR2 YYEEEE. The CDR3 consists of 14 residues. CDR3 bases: TGTGCCAGCAGAGGCGTGGAGGGTACGGAGACCCAGTACTTC. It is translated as CASRGVEGTETQYF.

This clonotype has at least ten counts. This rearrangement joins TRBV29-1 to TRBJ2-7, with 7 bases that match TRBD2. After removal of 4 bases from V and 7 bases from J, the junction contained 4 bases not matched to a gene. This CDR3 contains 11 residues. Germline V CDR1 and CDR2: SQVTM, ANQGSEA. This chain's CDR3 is CSVGWEGEQYF. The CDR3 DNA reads TGCAGCGTTGGTTGGGAGGGGGAGCAGTACTTC.

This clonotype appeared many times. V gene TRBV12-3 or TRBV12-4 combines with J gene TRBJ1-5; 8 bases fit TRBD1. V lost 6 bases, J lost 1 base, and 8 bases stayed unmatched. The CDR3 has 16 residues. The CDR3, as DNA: TGTGCCAGCAGCCCTACCGGACAGGGCAGCAATCAGCCCCAGCATTTT. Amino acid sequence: CASSPTGQGSNQPQHF.

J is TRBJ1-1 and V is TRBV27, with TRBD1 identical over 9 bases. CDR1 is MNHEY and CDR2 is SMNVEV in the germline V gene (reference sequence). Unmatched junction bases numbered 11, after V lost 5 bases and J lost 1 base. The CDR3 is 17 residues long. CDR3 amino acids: CASSPRTGVMGNTEAFF. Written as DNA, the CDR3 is TGTGCCAGCAGTCCGAGGACAGGGGTGATGGGGAACACTGAAGCTTTCTTT.

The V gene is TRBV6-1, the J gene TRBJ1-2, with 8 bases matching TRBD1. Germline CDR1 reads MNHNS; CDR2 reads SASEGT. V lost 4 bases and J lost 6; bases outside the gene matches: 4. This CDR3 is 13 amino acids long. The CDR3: CASSGRGPHGYTF. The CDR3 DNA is TGTGCCAGCAGTGGCAGGGGGCCCCATGGCTACACCTTC.

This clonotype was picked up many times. CDR3 nucleotide sequence: TGCAGTGCTATAAGGGGTAGCGAGCAGTACTTC. This translates into CSAIRGSEQYF. This chain uses TRBV20-1 with TRBJ2-7, with a tentative D call TRBD1 (5 bases). Trimming left V 4 bases short and J 6 bases short, with 10 bases between. The CDR3 sequence is 11 residues long. Germline CDR1 is DFQATT and CDR2 is SNEGSKA (reference sequence).

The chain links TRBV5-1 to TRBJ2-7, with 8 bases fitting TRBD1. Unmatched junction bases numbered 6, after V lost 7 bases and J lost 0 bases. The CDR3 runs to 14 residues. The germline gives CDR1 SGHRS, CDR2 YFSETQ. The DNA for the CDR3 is TGCGCCAGCGGACAGGGAGAGCCCTCCTACGAGCAGTACTTC. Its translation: CASGQGEPSYEQYF.